A selection of T cell receptor beta chains follows, all from one sample in a study of shared clonotypes between healthy human individuals. The data were produced by immunoSEQ multiplex PCR, yet TCRdb's version contains in-frame clones alone and is incomplete. The sample lists millions of clones; approximately 95% were seen once. What was sequenced was naive CD4+ T cells sorted from blood. The receptors originated from a man between 18 and 29 years old in good health. Both conserved end residues are part of each CDR3. D genes are given only for firm matches. Where a row states a size, it is once, few, many or the class of an expanded clone; other rows omit it.

V gene	clone size	D gene	J gene	CDR3 DNA	CDR3 protein
TRBV6-5	-	TRBD1	TRBJ2-7	TGTGCCAGCAGCCGGGGACAGGGCCCCTACGAGCAGTACTTC	CASSRGQGPYEQYF
TRBV18	-	-	TRBJ1-2	TGTGCCAGCTCACCGAACGGTCCTAACTATGGCTACACCTTC	CASSPNGPNYGYTF
TRBV27	-	TRBD1	TRBJ2-7	TGTGCCAGCAGCCCCTCCCCGGGGACAGGCTACCGCGAGCAGTACTTC	CASSPSPGTGYREQYF
TRBV11-3	-	TRBD2	TRBJ2-7	TGTGCCAGCAGCCCCGCTAGCGGGAGGGCAGACGAGCAGTACTTC	CASSPASGRADEQYF
TRBV19	-	TRBD2	TRBJ2-7	TGTGCCAGTAAGACGGGACTAGCGGGGACCTACGAGCAGTACTTC	CASKTGLAGTYEQYF
TRBV2	-	TRBD2	TRBJ2-5	TGTGCCAGCAGTGAAAGTAAAATACTAGCGGGAGCCCAAGAGACCCAGTACTTC	CASSESKILAGAQETQYF
TRBV5-1	-	-	TRBJ2-3	TGCGCCAGCAGCTTCGGTCGGGATGGCACAGATACGCAGTATTTT	CASSFGRDGTDTQYF
TRBV5-6	-	-	TRBJ1-6	TGTGCCAGCAGCTTGCGCGGGGCCTACGGTGGGTCACCCCTCCACTTT	CASSLRGAYGGSPLHF
TRBV28	-	TRBD1	TRBJ1-4	TGTGCCAGCAGTCTACGGGTCGGGACAGGGCTCGGTGGTGCTAATGAAAAACTGTTTTTT	CASSLRVGTGLGGANEKLFF
TRBV18	-	-	TRBJ2-2	TGTGCCAGCTCACCATTTAGGGCGGAGGCCGGGGAGCTGTTTTTT	CASSPFRAEAGELFF
TRBV6-5	-	TRBD1	TRBJ1-6	TGTGCCAGCAGTTACAGGGACAGGGGTGATTCACCCCTCCACTTT	CASSYRDRGDSPLHF
TRBV6-5	-	-	TRBJ2-3	TGTGCCAGCACGGACGTAACAGATACGCAGTATTTT	CASTDVTDTQYF
TRBV6-5	-	-	TRBJ1-4	TGTGCCAGCAGGCTACAGCCTGGGGCTAATGAAAAACTGTTTTTT	CASRLQPGANEKLFF
TRBV6-1	-	TRBD1	TRBJ1-1	TGTGCCAGCAGTGAGACAGGGGAAGTTGGAGCTTTCTTT	CASSETGEVGAFF
TRBV14	-	-	TRBJ1-2	TGTGCCAGCAGCCTTGGACAGAACTATGGCTACACCTTC	CASSLGQNYGYTF
TRBV28	-	-	TRBJ2-2	TGTGCCAGCCAGGGAAACACCGGGGAGCTGTTTTTT	CASQGNTGELFF
TRBV18	-	-	TRBJ1-2	TGTGCCAGCTCACCACCGGACAGATCCGGCTACACCTTC	CASSPPDRSGYTF
TRBV9	-	-	TRBJ2-1	TGTGCCAGCAGCGTAGGCGGGGACTACAATGAGCAGTTCTTC	CASSVGGDYNEQFF
TRBV14	few	TRBD1	TRBJ1-6	TGTGCCAGCAGTCTTTTTGGACAGGGTTGGTCACCCCTCCACTTT	CASSLFGQGWSPLHF
TRBV18	-	TRBD2	TRBJ2-1	TGTGCCAGCTCAATCACCGGGACTAGGAGGTCCTACAATGAGCAGTTCTTC	CASSITGTRRSYNEQFF
TRBV6-1	-	-	TRBJ1-2	TGTGCCAGCATAAGCGACTCCTATGGCTACACCTTC	CASISDSYGYTF
TRBV7-2	-	-	TRBJ1-1	TGTGCCAGCAGCTTCGGGATGGGGAGCACTGAAGCTTTCTTT	CASSFGMGSTEAFF
TRBV6-6	-	-	TRBJ1-5	TGTGCCAGCAGTTACCCGGAGGAGGGTCAGCCCCAGCATTTT	CASSYPEEGQPQHF
TRBV11-3	-	TRBD1	TRBJ2-1	TGTGCCAGCAGCGAACGGACAGGGAGCTCCTACAATGAGCAGTTCTTC	CASSERTGSSYNEQFF
TRBV7-2	-	TRBD1	TRBJ2-5	TGTGCCAGCAGCCCGACAGGGTTGGAGGAGACCCAGTACTTC	CASSPTGLEETQYF
TRBV4-1	once	TRBD1	TRBJ2-1	TGCGCCAGCAGCTTCACAGGGGTCGAGCAGTTCTTC	CASSFTGVEQFF
TRBV5-1	-	-	TRBJ2-2	TGCGCCAGCAGGGGCGGGGACACCGGGGAGCTGTTTTTT	CASRGGDTGELFF
TRBV2	-	-	TRBJ1-4	TGTGCCAGCAGTGAACCCTGGTCAACTAATGAAAAACTGTTTTTT	CASSEPWSTNEKLFF
TRBV5-1	-	-	TRBJ2-3	TGCGCCAGCAGCTTGGAACTAGCCGGAAGCACAGATACGCAGTATTTT	CASSLELAGSTDTQYF
TRBV2	-	-	TRBJ2-2	TGTGCCAGCAGTGAAGCGGCCAGGGCGAACACCGGGGAGCTGTTTTTT	CASSEAARANTGELFF
TRBV2	-	-	TRBJ1-4	TGTGCCAGCAGTGTGGGGGCGAGAGGTGAAAAACTGTTTTTT	CASSVGARGEKLFF
TRBV6-1	-	-	TRBJ1-2	TGTGCCAGCAGTGCGCCGGTTGGCTACACCTTC	CASSAPVGYTF
TRBV6-1	once	TRBD2	TRBJ2-7	TGTGCCACTACTAGCGGGAGTCGCAACGAGCAGTACTTC	CATTSGSRNEQYF
TRBV5-4	-	TRBD1	TRBJ1-2	TGTGCCAGCAGCTTAACCGGGACAGGGGGCGCGGGCTACACCTTC	CASSLTGTGGAGYTF
TRBV18	-	-	TRBJ1-4	TGTGCCAGCTCACCAACAGGGTGGAGTGAAAAACTGTTTTTT	CASSPTGWSEKLFF
TRBV6-5	-	TRBD2	TRBJ2-1	TGTGCCAGCAGCCGGGGACTAGCGGCCCACAATGAGCAGTTCTTC	CASSRGLAAHNEQFF
TRBV5-6	-	TRBD1	TRBJ2-5	TGTGCCAGCAGCTTCCCTGGGACAGGGGTGAAAGAGACCCAGTACTTC	CASSFPGTGVKETQYF
TRBV27	-	-	TRBJ1-6	TGTGCCAGCAGTTTTACGAGTGTCCCTGGTTCACCCCTCCACTTT	CASSFTSVPGSPLHF
TRBV9	-	TRBD2	TRBJ2-4	TGTGCCAGCAGCGTCGCTAGCGGAGTAGCCAAAAACATTCAGTACTTC	CASSVASGVAKNIQYF
TRBV7-2	-	-	TRBJ1-1	TGTGCCAGCAGCTTAGCGTTCACAGTTAACACTGAAGCTTTCTTT	CASSLAFTVNTEAFF
TRBV7-9	many	-	TRBJ1-2	TGTGCCAGCAGCACCCCTTCTTATGGCTACACCTTC	CASSTPSYGYTF
TRBV6-5	-	-	TRBJ1-2	TGTGCCAGCAGTTATTCGACCTCCGACAGGACCTATGGCTACACCTTC	CASSYSTSDRTYGYTF
TRBV18	once	-	TRBJ2-5	TGTGCCAGCTCACGAGCGTTACAAGAGACCCAGTACTTC	CASSRALQETQYF
TRBV5-1	-	-	TRBJ2-3	TGCGCCAGCAGCCCCGGAGGTCTCTTTAGCACAGATACGCAGTATTTT	CASSPGGLFSTDTQYF
TRBV5-1	-	-	TRBJ2-1	TGCGCCAGCAGCTTGCTCAATGAGCAGTTCTTC	CASSLLNEQFF
TRBV2	once	-	TRBJ2-2	TGTGCCAGCGGTACTACCGGGGAGCTGTTTTTT	CASGTTGELFF